These 11 T cell receptor beta chains came from one sample sequenced in a study of Graves' ophthalmopathy and Graves' hyperthyroidism. RNA transcripts served as template for amplifying TCR beta CDR3 sequences. HTBI primers were employed in first-round RT-PCR, then a second-round multiplex PCR followed. A single record per CDR3 protein comes from TCRdb applying MiXCR to the multiplex PCR reads. The sample carries under 250,000 distinct CDR3 sequences, roughly 21% recorded once. Sequencing was carried out using peripheral blood. These receptors were obtained from a woman between 45 and 60 years old with Graves' ophthalmopathy.

In this sample, this clonotype turned up many times. The V and J genes are TRBV12-3 or TRBV12-4 and TRBJ1-1; tentative D call: TRBD1 (5 bases). Trimming shortened V by 3 bases and J by 7 bases, and 12 bases separated the two germline ends. This CDR3 is built from 13 residues. CDR3: CASSFMDTSEAFF. CDR3 in DNA: TGTGCCAGCAGTTTTATGGACACCAGTGAAGCTTTCTTT.

This clonotype has a count of ten or more. V and J are TRBV6-1 and TRBJ2-3; TRBD1 aligns across 9 bases. V shed 4 bases, J shed 6 bases, and the junction held 2 bases outside the gene matches. CDR3 length: 13 residues. Per germline, CDR1 MNHNS and CDR2 SASEGT. The chain's CDR3 is CASSGDRDDTQYF. CDR3 sequence (DNA): TGTGCCAGCAGTGGGGACAGGGACGATACGCAGTATTTT.

Many counts were recorded for this clonotype. This chain links TRBV11-1 with TRBJ2-5; 7 nucleotides line up with TRBD1. The junction had 3 bases not matched to a gene; V was cut back by 6 bases and J by 2 bases. Per the germline V gene, CDR1 is SGHAT and CDR2 is FQDESV (reference sequence). CDR3 length equals 13 residues. The CDR3 DNA follows: TGTGCCAGCAGACGGGGACAGCAAGAGACCCAGTACTTC. Translating it yields CASRRGQQETQYF.

There are many counts of this clonotype. This sequence joins TRBV6-5 and TRBJ2-2; the D gene is possibly TRBD2 (5 bases). The CDR3 length is 14 residues. The V gene lost 4 bases and the J gene lost 4 bases, with 10 bases spanning the gap. Germline CDR1 MNHEY, CDR2 SVGAGI. The CDR3 here is CASSLGAPTGELFF. The CDR3 DNA is TGTGCCAGCAGTTTGGGAGCTCCCACCGGGGAGCTGTTTTTT.

This clonotype was recorded many times. As DNA, the CDR3 is TGTGCCAGCAGTTCCCCCTCGTCCCCAACATACGAGCAGTACTTC. Its translation: CASSSPSSPTYEQYF. V and J are TRBV28 and TRBJ2-7; unclear D gene. CDR1 MDHEN and CDR2 SYDVKM come from the germline V gene. V was clipped by 4 bases and J by 4 bases, with 17 bases between them. This CDR3 has 15 residues.

There are many counts of this clonotype. The chain uses TRBV6-7 and TRBJ1-2; 8 nucleotides agree with TRBD1. TRBV6-7 carries the ORF label, with uncertain function. Unmatched junction bases numbered 2, after V lost 8 bases and J lost 6 bases. The CDR3 contains 11 residues. CDR3 region: CASGQGHGYTF. CDR3 coding DNA: TGTGCCAGCGGACAGGGTCATGGCTACACCTTC.

This clonotype was seen ten or more times. The chain links TRBV5-1 to TRBJ2-7, with a tentative D call TRBD1 (6 bases). V lost 0 bases, J lost 2 bases, and 6 bases lay in between. This CDR3 has 13 residues. Germline V gives CDR1 SGHRS, CDR2 YFSETQ. The CDR3: CASSLDRAYEQYF. CDR3 nucleotide sequence: TGCGCCAGCAGCTTGGACAGGGCCTACGAGCAGTACTTC.

The table lists this clonotype with many counts. The chain carries TRBV20-1 and TRBJ2-1, with TRBD2 matching over 12 bases. CDR3 length: 14 residues. Germline trimming cut 3 bases from V and 8 bases from J; bases unmatched to any gene: 5. Germline CDR1 reads DFQATT; CDR2 reads SNEGSKA (reference sequence). In DNA, the CDR3 is TGCAGTGCTAGGCTAGCGGGAGGGCGGGATGAGCAGTTCTTC. Its protein is CSARLAGGRDEQFF.

The chain links TRBV6-4 to TRBJ1-2; maybe TRBD1 (5 bases). Germline V gene lookup returns CDR1 MRHNA and CDR2 SNTAGT. There are 13 residues in the CDR3. Trimming took off 3 bases at V and 4 bases at J, with 9 bases between the two ends. The DNA of the CDR3 is TGTGCCAGCAGTGAGGGGGTTGGCTATGGCTACACCTTC. As protein: CASSEGVGYGYTF.

The rearrangement joins TRBV4-1 to TRBJ1-2; 8 bases match TRBD1. CDR1 is MGHRA and CDR2 is YSYEKL in the germline V gene. The CDR3 length is 16 residues. The V segment lost 1 base and the J segment 0 bases; nucleotides outside the gene matches: 4. The CDR3 DNA sequence: TGCGCCAGCAGCCAAGGATGGACAGGGCCTAACTATGGCTACACCTTC. It encodes CASSQGWTGPNYGYTF.

This clonotype was observed at least ten times. The rearrangement joins TRBV6-5 to TRBJ2-2; a possible D gene is TRBD2 (5 bases). CDR3 length equals 14 residues. Germline CDR1 and CDR2: MNHEY and SVGAGI. V lost 7 bases to trimming and J lost 4 bases, with 13 bases between them. DNA for the CDR3: TGTGCCAGCACCCGGGATCTAGTCACCGGGGAGCTGTTTTTT. Its protein product is CASTRDLVTGELFF.